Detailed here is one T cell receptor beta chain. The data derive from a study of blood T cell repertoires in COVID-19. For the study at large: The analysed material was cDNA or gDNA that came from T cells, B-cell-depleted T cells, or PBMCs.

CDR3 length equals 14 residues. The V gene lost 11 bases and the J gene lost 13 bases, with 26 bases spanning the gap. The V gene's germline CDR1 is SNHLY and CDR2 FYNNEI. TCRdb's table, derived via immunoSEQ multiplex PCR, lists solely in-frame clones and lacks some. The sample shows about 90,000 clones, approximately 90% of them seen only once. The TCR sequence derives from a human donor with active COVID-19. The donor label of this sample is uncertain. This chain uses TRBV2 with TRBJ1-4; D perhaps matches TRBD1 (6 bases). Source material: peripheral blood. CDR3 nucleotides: TGTGCCGTCCAGGGGACAAACTATATGAGGGGACTGTTTTTT. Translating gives CAVQGTNYMRGLFF. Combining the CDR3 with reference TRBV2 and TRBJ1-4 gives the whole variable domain EPEVTQTPSHQVTQMGQEVILRCVPISNHLYFYWYRQILGQKVEFLVSFYNNEISEKSEIFDDQFSVERPDGSNFTLKIRSTKLEDSAMYFCAVQGTNYMRGLFFGSGTQLSVL.